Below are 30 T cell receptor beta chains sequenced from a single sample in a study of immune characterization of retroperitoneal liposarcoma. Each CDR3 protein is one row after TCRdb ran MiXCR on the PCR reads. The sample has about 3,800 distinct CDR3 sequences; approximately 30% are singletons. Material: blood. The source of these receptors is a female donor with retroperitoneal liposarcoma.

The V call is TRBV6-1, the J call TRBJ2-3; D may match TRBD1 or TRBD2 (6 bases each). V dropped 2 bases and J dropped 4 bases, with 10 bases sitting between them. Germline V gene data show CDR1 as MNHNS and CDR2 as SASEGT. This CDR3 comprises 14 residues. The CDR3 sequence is CASSEIRGADTQYF. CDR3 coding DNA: TGTGCCAGCAGTGAAATAAGGGGGGCAGATACGCAGTATTTT.

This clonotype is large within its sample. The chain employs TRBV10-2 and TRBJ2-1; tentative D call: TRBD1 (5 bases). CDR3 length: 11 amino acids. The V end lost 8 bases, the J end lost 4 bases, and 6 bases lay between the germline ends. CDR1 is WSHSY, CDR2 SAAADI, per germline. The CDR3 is CASGQYNEQFF. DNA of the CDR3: TGCGCCAGCGGACAATACAATGAGCAGTTCTTC.

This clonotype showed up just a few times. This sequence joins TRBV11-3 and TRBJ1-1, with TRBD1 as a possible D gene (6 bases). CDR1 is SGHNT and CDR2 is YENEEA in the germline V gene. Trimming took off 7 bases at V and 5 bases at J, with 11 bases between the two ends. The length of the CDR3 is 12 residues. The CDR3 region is CASTGTLTEAFF. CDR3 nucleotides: TGTGCCAGCACAGGGACACTTACTGAAGCTTTCTTT.

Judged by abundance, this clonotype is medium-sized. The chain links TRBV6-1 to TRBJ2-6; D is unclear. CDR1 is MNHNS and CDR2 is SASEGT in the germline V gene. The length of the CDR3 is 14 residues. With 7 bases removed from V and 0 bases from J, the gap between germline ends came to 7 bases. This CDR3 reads CASKQTSGANVLTF. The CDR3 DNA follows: TGTGCCAGCAAGCAGACCTCTGGGGCCAACGTCCTGACTTTC.

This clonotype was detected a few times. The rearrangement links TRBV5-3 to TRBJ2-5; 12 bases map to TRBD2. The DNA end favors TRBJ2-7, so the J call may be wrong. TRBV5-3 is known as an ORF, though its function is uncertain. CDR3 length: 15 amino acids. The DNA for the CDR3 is TGTGCCAGAAGCTTGGTGACTAGCGGGAGTCACGAGCAGTACTTC. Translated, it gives CARSLVTSGSHEQYF.

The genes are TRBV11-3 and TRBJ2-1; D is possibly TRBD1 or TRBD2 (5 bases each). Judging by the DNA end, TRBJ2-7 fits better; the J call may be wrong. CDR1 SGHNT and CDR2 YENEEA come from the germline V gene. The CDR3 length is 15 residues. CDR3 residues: CASSSSGSSYNEQYF. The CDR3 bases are TGTGCCAGCAGCTCATCAGGGAGCTCCTACAATGAGCAGTACTTC.

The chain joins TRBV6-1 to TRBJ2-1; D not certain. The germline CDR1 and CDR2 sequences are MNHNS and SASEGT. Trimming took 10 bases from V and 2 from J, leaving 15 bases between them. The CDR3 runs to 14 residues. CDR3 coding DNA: TGTGCCAACTCAAGGGCTAAGGCCTACAATGAGCAGTTCTTC. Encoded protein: CANSRAKAYNEQFF.

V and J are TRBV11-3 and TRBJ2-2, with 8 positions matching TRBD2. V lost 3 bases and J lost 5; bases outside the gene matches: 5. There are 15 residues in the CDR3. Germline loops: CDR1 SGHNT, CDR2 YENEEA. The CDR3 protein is CASSFGRGGTGELFF. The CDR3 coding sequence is TGTGCCAGCAGCTTCGGACGGGGGGGGACCGGGGAGCTGTTTTTT.

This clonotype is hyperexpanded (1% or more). As DNA, the CDR3 is TGTGCCAGCAGTTCCAGACTAGCGGGAGGTACAGATACGCAGTATTTT. This codes for CASSSRLAGGTDTQYF. The J gene is TRBJ2-3, the V gene TRBV27; TRBD2 agrees at 13 bases. V was clipped by 4 bases and J by 3 bases; unmatched bases: 4. The germline gives CDR1 MNHEY, CDR2 SMNVEV (reference sequence). The CDR3 totals 16 residues.

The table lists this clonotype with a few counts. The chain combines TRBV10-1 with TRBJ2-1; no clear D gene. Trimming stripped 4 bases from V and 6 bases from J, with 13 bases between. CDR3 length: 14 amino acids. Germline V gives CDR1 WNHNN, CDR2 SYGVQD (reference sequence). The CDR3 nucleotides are TGCGCCAGCAGTGTGGGCAGTGTCGGCAATGAGCAGTTCTTC. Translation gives CASSVGSVGNEQFF.

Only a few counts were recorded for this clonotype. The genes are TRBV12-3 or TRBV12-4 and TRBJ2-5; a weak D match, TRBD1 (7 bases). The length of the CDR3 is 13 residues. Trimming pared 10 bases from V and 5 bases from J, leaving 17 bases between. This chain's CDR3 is CATRQGEEETQYF. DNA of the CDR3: TGTGCCACCCGCCAGGGGGAGGAGGAGACCCAGTACTTC.

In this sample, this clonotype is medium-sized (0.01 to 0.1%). The CDR3 coding sequence is TGTGCCACACAGGGGTGGGAGACAGATACGCAGTATTTT. This codes for CATQGWETDTQYF. The chain recombines TRBV6-1 with TRBJ2-3; 7 bases map to TRBD1. Trimming took 10 bases from V and 3 from J; bases not matched to a gene: 7. This CDR3 is built from 13 residues. CDR1 MNHNS and CDR2 SASEGT come from the germline V gene.

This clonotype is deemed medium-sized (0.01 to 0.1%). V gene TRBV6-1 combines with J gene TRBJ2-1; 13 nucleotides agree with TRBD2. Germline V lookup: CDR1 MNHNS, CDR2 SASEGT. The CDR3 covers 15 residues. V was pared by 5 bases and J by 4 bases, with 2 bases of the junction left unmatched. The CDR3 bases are TGTGCCAGCAGTCTGGGACTAGCGGGGTACAATGAGCAGTTCTTC. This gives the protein CASSLGLAGYNEQFF.

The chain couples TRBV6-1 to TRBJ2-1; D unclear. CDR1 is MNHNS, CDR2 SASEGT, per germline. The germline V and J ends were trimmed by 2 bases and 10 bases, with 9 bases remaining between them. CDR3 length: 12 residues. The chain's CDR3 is CASSEWVYEQFF. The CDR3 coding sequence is TGTGCCAGCAGTGAATGGGTCTACGAGCAGTTCTTC.

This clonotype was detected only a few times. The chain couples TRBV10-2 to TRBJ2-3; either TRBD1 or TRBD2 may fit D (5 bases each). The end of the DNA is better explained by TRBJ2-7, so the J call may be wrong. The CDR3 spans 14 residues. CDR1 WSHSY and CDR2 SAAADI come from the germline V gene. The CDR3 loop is CASSDSDRLFEQYF. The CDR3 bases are TGCGCCAGCAGTGATTCCGACAGACTATTTGAGCAGTACTTC.

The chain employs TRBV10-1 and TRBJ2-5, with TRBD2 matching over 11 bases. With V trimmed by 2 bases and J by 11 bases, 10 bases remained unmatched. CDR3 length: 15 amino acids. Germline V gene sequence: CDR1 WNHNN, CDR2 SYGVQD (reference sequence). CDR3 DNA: TGCGCCAGCAGTGAGGGGACTAGCGGAATCAATGAGCAGTACTTC. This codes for CASSEGTSGINEQYF.

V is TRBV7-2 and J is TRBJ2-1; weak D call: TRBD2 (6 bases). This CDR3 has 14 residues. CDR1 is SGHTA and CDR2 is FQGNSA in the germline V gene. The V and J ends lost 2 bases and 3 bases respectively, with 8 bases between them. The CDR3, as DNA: TGTGCCAGCAGCTTACGCGGGGACTACAATGAGCAGTTCTTC. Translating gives CASSLRGDYNEQFF.

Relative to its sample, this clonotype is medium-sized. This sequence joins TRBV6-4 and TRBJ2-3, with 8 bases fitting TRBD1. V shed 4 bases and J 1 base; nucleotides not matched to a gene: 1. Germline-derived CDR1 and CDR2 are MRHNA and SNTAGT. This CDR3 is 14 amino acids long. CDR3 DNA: TGTGCCAGCAGTGCAGGGGGCGGCACAGATACGCAGTATTTT. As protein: CASSAGGGTDTQYF.

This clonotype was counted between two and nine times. The CDR3 loop reads CAISGGLAGQDTQYF. In DNA, the CDR3 is TGTGCCATCAGCGGTGGGCTAGCGGGTCAAGATACGCAGTATTTT. This rearrangement joins TRBV10-3 to TRBJ2-3, with TRBD2 identical over 8 bases. J was trimmed by 5 bases and V by 6 bases; bases with no gene match: 10. From germline, CDR1 is ENHRY and CDR2 SYGVKD. The CDR3 spans 15 residues.

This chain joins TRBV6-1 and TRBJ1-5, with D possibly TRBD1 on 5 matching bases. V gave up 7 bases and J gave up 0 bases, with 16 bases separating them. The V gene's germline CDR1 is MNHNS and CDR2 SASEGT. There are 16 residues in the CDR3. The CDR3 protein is CASTNGARVSNQPQHF. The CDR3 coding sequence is TGTGCCAGCACGAATGGGGCGAGAGTTAGCAATCAGCCCCAGCATTTT.

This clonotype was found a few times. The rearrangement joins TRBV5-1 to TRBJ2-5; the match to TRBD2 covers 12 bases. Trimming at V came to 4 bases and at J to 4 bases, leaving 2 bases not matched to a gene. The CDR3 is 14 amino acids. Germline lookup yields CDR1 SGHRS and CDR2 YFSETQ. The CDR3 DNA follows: TGCGCCAGCAGCCCGACTAGCGGGGGAGAGACCCAGTACTTC. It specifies CASSPTSGGETQYF.

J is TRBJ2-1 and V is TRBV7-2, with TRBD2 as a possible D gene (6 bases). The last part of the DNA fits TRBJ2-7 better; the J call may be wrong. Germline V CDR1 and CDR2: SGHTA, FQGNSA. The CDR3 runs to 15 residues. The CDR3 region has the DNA TGTGCCAGCAGCTTAGAGATGGGGGGAAACTACGAGCAGTACTTC. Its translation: CASSLEMGGNYEQYF.

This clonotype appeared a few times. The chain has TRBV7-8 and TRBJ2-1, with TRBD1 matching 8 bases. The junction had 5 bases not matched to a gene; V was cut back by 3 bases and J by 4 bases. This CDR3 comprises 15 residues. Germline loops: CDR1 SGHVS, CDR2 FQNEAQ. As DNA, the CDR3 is TGTGCCAGCAGCTTCTCAGGGGGCGAATACAATGAGCAGTTCTTC. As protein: CASSFSGGEYNEQFF.

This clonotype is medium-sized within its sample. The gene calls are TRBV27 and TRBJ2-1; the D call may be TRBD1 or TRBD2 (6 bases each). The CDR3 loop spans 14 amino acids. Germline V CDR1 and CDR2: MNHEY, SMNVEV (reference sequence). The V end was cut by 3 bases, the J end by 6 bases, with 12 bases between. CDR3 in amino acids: CASSLGGHLNEQFF. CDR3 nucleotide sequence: TGTGCCAGCAGTTTGGGGGGACACCTCAATGAGCAGTTCTTC.

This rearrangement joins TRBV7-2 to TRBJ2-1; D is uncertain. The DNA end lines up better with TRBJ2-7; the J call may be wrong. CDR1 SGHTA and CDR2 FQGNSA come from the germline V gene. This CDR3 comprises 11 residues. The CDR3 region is CASSNYDEQYF. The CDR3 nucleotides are TGTGCCAGCAGCAACTACGACGAGCAGTACTTC.

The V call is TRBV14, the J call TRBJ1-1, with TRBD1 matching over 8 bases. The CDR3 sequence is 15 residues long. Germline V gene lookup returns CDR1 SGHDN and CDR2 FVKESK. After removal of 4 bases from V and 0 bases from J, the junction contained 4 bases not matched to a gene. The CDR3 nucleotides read TGTGCCAGCAGCCTCCGGACAGGGCTGAACACTGAAGCTTTCTTT. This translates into CASSLRTGLNTEAFF.

CDR3 nucleotide sequence: TGTGCCAGCAGATCATCCGGGACAGGGGTCTACAATGAGCAGTTCTTC. Its translation is CASRSSGTGVYNEQFF. V gene TRBV5-8 combines with J gene TRBJ2-1; 10 positions match TRBD1. Per germline, CDR1 SGHTS and CDR2 YDEGEE. The CDR3 length is 16 residues. Trimming cost V 5 bases and J 3 bases; bases outside gene matches: 8.

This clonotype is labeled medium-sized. Here the CDR3 DNA reads TGTGCCAGCAGTACGGCAGGGGGAGTGTACACTGAAGCTTTCTTT. Its protein product is CASSTAGGVYTEAFF. The J gene is TRBJ1-1, the V gene TRBV6-1; 7 bases align to TRBD1. CDR1 is MNHNS, CDR2 SASEGT, per germline. V shed 5 bases and J 3 bases; nucleotides not matched to a gene: 9. CDR3 length equals 15 residues.

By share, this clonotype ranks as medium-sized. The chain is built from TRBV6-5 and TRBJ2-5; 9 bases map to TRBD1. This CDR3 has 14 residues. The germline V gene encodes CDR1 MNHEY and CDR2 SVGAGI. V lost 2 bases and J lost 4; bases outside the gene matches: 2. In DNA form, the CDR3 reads TGTGCCAGCAGTTACCGGGGACAGGGAGAGACCCAGTACTTC. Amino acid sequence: CASSYRGQGETQYF.

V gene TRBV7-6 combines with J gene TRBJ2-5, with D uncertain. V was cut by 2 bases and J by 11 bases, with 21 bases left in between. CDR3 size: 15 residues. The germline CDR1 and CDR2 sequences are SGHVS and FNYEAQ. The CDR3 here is CASSLTRLPYNEQYF. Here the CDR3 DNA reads TGTGCCAGCAGCTTAACACGGCTTCCATACAATGAGCAGTACTTC.